Below, one T cell receptor (beta chain) is given with its context. As yet, its antigen is unknown. This entry is derived from a study of blood T cells in healthy people across ages. Study-level results: There were more naive CD4+ cells and higher diversity in long-lived donors than in aged donors.

With a J-beta primer mix and a sample-barcoded 5' primer, a second PCR ran about 6 to 11 cycles. TCRdb ran MiXCR on the 5' RACE reads and lists one entry per CDR3 protein. The table includes roughly 730,000 distinct CDR3 sequences, roughly three fifths detected once. CDR3 size: 13 residues. J gave up 6 bases and V 9 bases, and 9 bases lay outside the gene matches. CDR1 MDHEN and CDR2 SYDVKM come from the germline V gene. The clonotype was recovered from a man between 35 and 55 years old in good health. The V and J genes are TRBV28 and TRBJ2-3; 7 bases are a match to TRBD1. The sample consisted of blood. CDR3 in amino acids: CASRQGLWDTQYF. The CDR3 nucleotides read TGTGCCAGTAGACAGGGTCTGTGGGATACGCAGTATTTT. Complete variable domain (other parts from reference TRBV28 and TRBJ2-3): DVKVTQSSRYLVKRTGEKVFLECVQDMDHENMFWYRQDPGLGLRLIYFSYDVKMKEKGDIPEGYSVSREKKERFSLILESASTNQTSMYLCASRQGLWDTQYFGPGTRLTVL.